This entry concerns a single T cell receptor beta chain. What it recognizes is unknown. The data belong to a study of shared clonotypes between healthy human individuals. Looking at the study overall: Each donor contributed plates that comprised three CD4 naive, three CD4 memory, two CD8 naive and one CD8 memory. Study findings and constraints: Rarefaction analysis demonstrated incomplete sorted-subset sequencing notwithstanding large depth. Around 4.9% of naive CD4 clonotypes were shared across four donors.

Sequencing was performed with immunoSEQ multiplex PCR; in TCRdb, only in-frame clones are kept and a portion is missing. The sample has some 360,000 clones; 73% are singletons. Both subsets, CD45RA+ naive and CD45RA-negative memory, were split from the CD4+ cells. The CDR3 runs to 12 residues. CDR1 and CDR2 from the germline V gene are MDHEN and SYDVKM. Trimming removed 3 bases from V and 6 bases from J, with 9 bases in between. The rearrangement links TRBV28 to TRBJ2-7; D tentatively fits TRBD1 or TRBD2 (5 bases each). This clonotype was sampled from a man aged 25 to 40 in good health. Sequenced: memory CD4+ T cells sorted from blood. Subset specified: CD45RA-negative fraction. CDR3 nucleotide sequence: TGTGCCAGCAGTTTTCAGGGACGCGAGCAGTACTTC. Amino acid sequence: CASSFQGREQYF. Using reference TRBV28 and TRBJ2-7 for the parts outside the CDR3, the full variable domain is DVKVTQSSRYLVKRTGEKVFLECVQDMDHENMFWYRQDPGLGLRLIYFSYDVKMKEKGDIPEGYSVSREKKERFSLILESASTNQTSMYLCASSFQGREQYFGPGTRLTVT.